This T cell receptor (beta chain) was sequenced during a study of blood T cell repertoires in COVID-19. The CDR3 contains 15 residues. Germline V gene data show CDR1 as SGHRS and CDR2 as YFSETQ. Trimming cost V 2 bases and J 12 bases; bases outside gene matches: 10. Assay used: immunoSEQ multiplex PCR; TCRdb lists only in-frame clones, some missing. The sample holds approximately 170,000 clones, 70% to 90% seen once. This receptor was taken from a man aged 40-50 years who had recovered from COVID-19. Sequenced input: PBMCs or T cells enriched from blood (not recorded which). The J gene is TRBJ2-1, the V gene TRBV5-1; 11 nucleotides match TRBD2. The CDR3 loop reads CASSLGLAGIVGQFF. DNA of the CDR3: TGCGCCAGCAGCTTAGGACTAGCGGGTATCGTCGGGCAGTTCTTC.